This T cell receptor (beta chain) is from a study of human T cells and chemical hapten exposure (dated by TCRdb to the early 2020s). Background on the whole study: For sensitization, 2% DPC in acetone was applied to a 2 cm by 2 cm area of upper inner arm skin. Patch tests used Finn chambers with 0.01% DPC on the upper back, scored after 6 days by International Contact Dermatitis Research Group standards. Patients additionally received weekly therapeutic DPC doses to the scalp throughout the roughly 26-week study period. Under 30 alopecia patients gave blood for TCR sequencing at one to four time points (pre-sensitization, 2, 6 and 24 weeks). Libraries were combined into a pool for sequencing, and differences in TCR yield between samples came mainly from small differences in library volumes within the pool. Blood was sampled from patients pre-sensitization (week 0) and at 2, 6 and about 24 weeks after DPC sensitization. The mostly female patient cohort included alopecia areata with under or over 50% scalp involvement, alopecia totalis and alopecia universalis. This study followed changes in the peripheral blood TCR repertoire in vivo during primary and secondary sensitization of alopecia patients to the hapten diphenylcyclopropenone (DPC). Broad study findings and their caveats: The number of PT1 expanded TCRs positively correlated with patch test score, significant at thresholds 8, 16 and 32 but not 4. Expanded TCRs formed significantly more large CDR3 similarity clusters than pre-sensitization or healthy control sets, consistent with antigen-driven responses. The number of TCRs above 1 in 1000 frequency did not change with DPC sensitization; there was no evidence of global repertoire structure alterations. All patients had alopecia, a presumed autoimmune disease, so their immune response might differ from that of healthy individuals. Repeated subsampling changed both the strength of the expansion versus patch-test correlation and the threshold at which that correlation became significant.

The germline V end is reduced by 3 bases and the J end by 4 bases; junction bases left unmatched: 6. In the germline V gene, CDR1 corresponds to SGHTA and CDR2 to FQGNSA. CDR3 length: 16 amino acids, cysteine to phenylalanine. Solely the CDR3 DNA is kept, with 48 bases framed from the first base. This clonotype was seen many times. Its recognized antigen is unknown. Nothing much larger sits one base from this clone, and base qualities are not available. This specimen's time point label, interpreted: pre-sensitization, week 0. The treatment or condition label, as the study defines it: therapeutic diphenylcyclopropenone sensitization with weekly scalp DPC. Blood at each patch-test visit was drawn before the patch test was applied. Patients were considered eligible if aged 18 to 70, diagnosed with alopecia and deemed suitable for DPC therapy, and patients were excluded if pregnant. Total RNA was extracted from unfractionated whole blood that had been collected in Tempus Blood RNA tubes.

Library prep was done by RACE. For sequencing, a NextSeq 500 was employed. During library preparation, unique molecular identifiers were attached to individual cDNA molecules so that TCRs could be counted quantitatively and reproducibly. From each blood RNA sample, both TCR alpha and TCR beta chains were sequenced. As for the original processing: The median number of TCRs per sample was approximately 98,000, ranging from roughly 23,224 to 690,600. The Decombinator software suite was used to annotate the V, J and CDR3 of the TCR reads. Every sample was subsampled to the same number of TCRs (28,000) for the PS versus PT1 abundance plots. Expanded TCRs were defined as absent before sensitization and observed at least eight times at the 2-week time point. The raw public reads went through TCRdb reprocessing: fastp at Q25, MiXCR clone calling, in-frame beta chains kept. One record per CDR3 amino acid sequence lists the most common genes and DNA. TCRdb, not the original authors, processed these V and J calls. Present in this sample are 380,000 or so distinct CDR3 sequences, around 5.5% of which were seen just once. The ten largest clones represent under 9.5% of the sample.

This clonotype was sampled from a woman aged 18 to 35 with alopecia areata. Some clones in this sample may be carry-over from other donors' samples. The V and J segments used are TRBV7-2 and TRBJ1-5; TRBD1 aligns with 10 central bases. The sample in question was whole blood, obtained in connection with sensitization to the hapten diphenylcyclopropenone (DPC). The DNA sequence follows: TGTGCCAGCAGCTTTACCGGGACAGGGGCGAATCAGCCCCAGCATTTT. It is translated as CASSFTGTGANQPQHF.